This T cell receptor beta chain stems from a study of blood T cells in healthy people across ages. Study in general: Every two T cells gave about one barcoded beta molecule via template switching. Study conclusions and caveats: Relative to aged donors, long-lived donors carried more naive CD4+ cells and displayed higher diversity. With donor CMV status unknown, expanded clonotype changes were possibly confounded.

Germline V gene lookup returns CDR1 LGHDT and CDR2 YNNKEL (reference sequence). Trimming shortened V by 4 bases and J by 0 bases, and 10 bases separated the two germline ends. The CDR3 runs to 15 residues. Sample-barcoded 5' priming and a J-beta primer mix drove a second PCR of about 6 to 12 cycles. Using its own MiXCR run on the 5' RACE reads, TCRdb lists one record per CDR3 protein. Of 1.2 million to 1.5 million distinct CDR3 sequences listed, about 43% are singletons. This clonotype was observed a handful of times. Its antigen is not known. Per sample, a minimum of 6 million PBMCs were isolated. The clonotype originates from a woman aged 18-29 years in good health. The sequencing sample was made of blood. The J gene is TRBJ1-5, the V gene TRBV3-1, with D unresolved. The CDR3, as DNA: TGTGCCAGCAGCCCGGGGAGTGGTAGCAATCAGCCCCAGCATTTT. It translates to CASSPGSGSNQPQHF.